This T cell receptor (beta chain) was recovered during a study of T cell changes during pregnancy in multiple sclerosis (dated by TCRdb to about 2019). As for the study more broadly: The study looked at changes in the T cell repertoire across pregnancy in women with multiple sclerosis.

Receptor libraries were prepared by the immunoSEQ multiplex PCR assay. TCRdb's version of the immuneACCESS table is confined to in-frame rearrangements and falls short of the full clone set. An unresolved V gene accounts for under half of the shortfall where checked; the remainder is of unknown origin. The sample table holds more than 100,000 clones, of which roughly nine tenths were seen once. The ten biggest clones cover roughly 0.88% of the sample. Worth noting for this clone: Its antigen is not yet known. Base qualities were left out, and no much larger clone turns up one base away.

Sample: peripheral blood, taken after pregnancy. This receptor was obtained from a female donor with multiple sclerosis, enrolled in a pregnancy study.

At the DNA level, the sequence is TGTGCCAGCAGGTCGGAGTTCGAGCAGTACTTC. The encoded protein is CASRSEFEQYF. The sequence joins TRBV7-2 to TRBJ2-7; the D gene is unclear. Between the V and J ends, shortened by 6 bases and 6 bases respectively, the junction contains 9 bases. From cysteine to phenylalanine, the CDR3 is 11 amino acids long. Only the CDR3 part of the read is kept: 33 bases, read in frame from the first base. CDR1 and CDR2 (SGHTA, FQGNSA) derive from the germline V gene.